A selection of T cell receptor beta chains follows, all from one sample in a study of HIV-infected patients and healthy controls. In TCRdb, the 5' RACE reads were re-called with MiXCR into one record per CDR3 protein. Among about 9,300 distinct CDR3 sequences listed, about 5.8% were seen once. The material sequenced was blood. These receptors came from an adult in good health. Both conserved end residues are part of each CDR3. Fields, in order: J gene, CDR3 length, D gene, clone size, V gene, CDR3 protein, CDR3 DNA. The D gene is left open where the match is weak. Clone sizes are shown as once, few, many, or a class for an expanded clone.

TRBJ1-5	12	.	medium-sized	TRBV10-2	CASRGEGQPQHF	TGCGCCAGCAGGGGGGAGGGTCAGCCCCAGCATTTT
TRBJ1-1	13	.	many	TRBV29-1	CSVEEQVNTEAFF	TGCAGCGTTGAAGAACAGGTGAACACTGAAGCTTTCTTT
TRBJ2-3	16	TRBD2	many	TRBV4-2	CASSLGTSASTDTQYF	TGTGCCAGCAGCCTAGGGACTAGCGCCAGCACAGATACGCAGTATTTT
TRBJ2-7	15	.	many	TRBV5-1	CASSWRDSSSYEQYF	TGCGCCAGCAGCTGGAGGGACAGCAGCTCCTACGAGCAGTACTTC
TRBJ2-1	18	TRBD1	medium-sized	TRBV7-2	CAGSLRDRGISRNNEQFF	TGTGCCGGATCACTCCGGGACAGGGGGATCTCACGGAACAATGAGCAGTTCTTC
TRBJ1-1	14	.	many	TRBV29-1	CSVGPQGLNTEAFF	TGCAGCGTTGGGCCCCAGGGGTTGAACACTGAAGCTTTCTTT
TRBJ2-3	15	.	many	TRBV6-1	CASSEWQSSTDTQYF	TGTGCCAGCAGTGAATGGCAGTCTAGCACAGATACGCAGTATTTT
TRBJ2-1	17	.	many	TRBV7-2	CASSLEGPRQVYNEQFF	TGTGCCAGCAGCTTAGAAGGGCCGAGGCAGGTTTACAATGAGCAGTTCTTC
TRBJ2-5	14	.	many	TRBV5-1	CASSFVTVLETQYF	TGCGCCAGCAGCTTTGTCACGGTCTTGGAGACCCAGTACTTC
TRBJ2-3	14	.	medium-sized	TRBV6-5	CASSYSQSTDTQYF	TGTGCCAGCAGTTACTCCCAAAGCACAGATACGCAGTATTTT
TRBJ2-4	12	.	many	TRBV28	CASSRDLNIQYF	TGTGCCAGCAGTCGAGACCTAAACATTCAGTACTTC
TRBJ2-1	13	.	once	TRBV10-2	CASRESSYNEQFF	TGCGCCAGCAGGGAGAGCTCCTACAATGAGCAGTTCTTC
TRBJ2-1	13	.	medium-sized	TRBV14	CASSPGSHNEQFF	TGTGCCAGCAGCCCGGGGTCACACAATGAGCAGTTCTTC
TRBJ1-5	12	.	medium-sized	TRBV7-9	CASSLGVQPQHF	TGTGCCAGCAGCTTAGGAGTTCAGCCCCAGCATTTT